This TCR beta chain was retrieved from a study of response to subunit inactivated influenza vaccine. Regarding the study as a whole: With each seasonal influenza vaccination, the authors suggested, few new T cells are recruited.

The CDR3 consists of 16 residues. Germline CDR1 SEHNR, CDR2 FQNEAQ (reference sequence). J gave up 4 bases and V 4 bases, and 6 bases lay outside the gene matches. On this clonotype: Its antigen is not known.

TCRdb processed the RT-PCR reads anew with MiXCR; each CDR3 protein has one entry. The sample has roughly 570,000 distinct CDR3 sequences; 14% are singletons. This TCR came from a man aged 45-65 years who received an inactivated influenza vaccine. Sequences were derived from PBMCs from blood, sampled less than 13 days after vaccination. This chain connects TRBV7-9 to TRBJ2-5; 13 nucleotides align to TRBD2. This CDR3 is CASSSTSGRASETQYF. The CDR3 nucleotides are TGTGCCAGCAGCTCAACTAGCGGGAGGGCCTCAGAGACCCAGTACTTC.